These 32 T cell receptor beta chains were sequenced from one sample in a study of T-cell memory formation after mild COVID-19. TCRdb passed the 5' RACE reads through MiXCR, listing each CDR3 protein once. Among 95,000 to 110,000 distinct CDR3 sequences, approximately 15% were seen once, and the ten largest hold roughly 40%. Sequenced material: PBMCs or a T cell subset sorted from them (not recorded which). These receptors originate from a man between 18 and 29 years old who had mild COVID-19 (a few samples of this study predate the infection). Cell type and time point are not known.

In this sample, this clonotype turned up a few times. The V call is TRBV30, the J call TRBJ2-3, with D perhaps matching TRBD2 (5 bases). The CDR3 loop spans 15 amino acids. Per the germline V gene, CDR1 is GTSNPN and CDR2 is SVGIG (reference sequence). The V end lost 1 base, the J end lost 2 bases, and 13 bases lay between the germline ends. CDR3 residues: CAWSGAGPDTDTQYF. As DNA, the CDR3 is TGTGCCTGGAGTGGCGCGGGCCCTGACACAGATACGCAGTATTTT.

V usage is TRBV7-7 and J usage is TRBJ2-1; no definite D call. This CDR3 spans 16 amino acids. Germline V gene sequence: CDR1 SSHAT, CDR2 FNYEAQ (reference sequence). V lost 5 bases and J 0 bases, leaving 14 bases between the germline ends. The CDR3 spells CASSPEAESSYNEQFF. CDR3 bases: TGTGCCAGCAGCCCCGAGGCCGAGAGCTCCTACAATGAGCAGTTCTTC.

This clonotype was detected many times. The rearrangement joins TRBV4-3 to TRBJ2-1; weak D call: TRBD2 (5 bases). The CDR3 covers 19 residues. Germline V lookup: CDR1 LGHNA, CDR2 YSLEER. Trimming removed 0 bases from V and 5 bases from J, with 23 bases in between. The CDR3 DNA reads TGCGCCAGCAGCCAAGATCTGGGTGTTGCAGGACGAGGGAACAATGAGCAGTTCTTC. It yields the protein CASSQDLGVAGRGNNEQFF.

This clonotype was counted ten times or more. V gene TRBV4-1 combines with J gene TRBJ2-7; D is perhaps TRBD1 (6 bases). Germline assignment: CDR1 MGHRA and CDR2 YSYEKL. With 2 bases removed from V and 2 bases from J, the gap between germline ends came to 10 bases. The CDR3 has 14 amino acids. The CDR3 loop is CASSQKAGAYEQYV. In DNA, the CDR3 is TGCGCCAGCAGCCAAAAGGCAGGGGCCTACGAGCAGTACGTC.

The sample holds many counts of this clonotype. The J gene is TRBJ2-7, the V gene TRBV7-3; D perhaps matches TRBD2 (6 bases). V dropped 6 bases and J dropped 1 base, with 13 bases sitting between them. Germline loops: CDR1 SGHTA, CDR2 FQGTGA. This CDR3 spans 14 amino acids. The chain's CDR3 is CASSYRAGSYEQYV. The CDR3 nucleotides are TGTGCCAGCAGTTACAGAGCGGGTTCCTACGAGCAGTACGTC.

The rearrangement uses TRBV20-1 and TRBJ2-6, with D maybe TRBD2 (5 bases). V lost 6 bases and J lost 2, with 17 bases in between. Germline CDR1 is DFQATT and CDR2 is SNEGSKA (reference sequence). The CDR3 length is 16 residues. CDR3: CSALPRGRAGANVLTF. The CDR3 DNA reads TGCAGTGCCCTGCCCCGGGGTAGGGCTGGGGCCAACGTCCTGACTTTC.

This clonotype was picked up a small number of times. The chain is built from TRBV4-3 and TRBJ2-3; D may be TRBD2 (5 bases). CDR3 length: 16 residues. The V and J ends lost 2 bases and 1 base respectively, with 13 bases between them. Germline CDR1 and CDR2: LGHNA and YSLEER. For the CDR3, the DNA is TGCGCCAGCAGCCAAAAGGAGGTTACCGGCACAGATACGCAGTATTTT. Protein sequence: CASSQKEVTGTDTQYF.

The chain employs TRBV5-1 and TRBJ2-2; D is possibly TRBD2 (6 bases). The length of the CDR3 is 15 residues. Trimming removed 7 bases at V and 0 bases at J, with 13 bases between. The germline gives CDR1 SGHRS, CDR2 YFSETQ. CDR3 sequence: CASSPGGPNTGELFF. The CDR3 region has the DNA TGCGCCAGCTCGCCCGGGGGTCCGAACACCGGGGAGCTGTTTTTT.

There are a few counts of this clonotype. The CDR3 reads CASSNRDSPYEQYF. CDR3 bases: TGTGCCAGCAGTAACCGGGACAGCCCCTACGAGCAGTACTTC. The V call is TRBV6-6, the J call TRBJ2-7; 7 bases line up with TRBD1. Unmatched junction bases numbered 6, after V lost 5 bases and J lost 2 bases. This CDR3 is 14 amino acids long. Germline V CDR1 and CDR2: MNHNY, SVGAGI (reference sequence).

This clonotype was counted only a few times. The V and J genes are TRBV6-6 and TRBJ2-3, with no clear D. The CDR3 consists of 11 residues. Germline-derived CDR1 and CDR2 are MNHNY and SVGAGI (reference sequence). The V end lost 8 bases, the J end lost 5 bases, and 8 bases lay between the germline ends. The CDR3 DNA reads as TGTGCCAGCGGCAGGCAAGATACGCAGTATTTT. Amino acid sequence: CASGRQDTQYF.

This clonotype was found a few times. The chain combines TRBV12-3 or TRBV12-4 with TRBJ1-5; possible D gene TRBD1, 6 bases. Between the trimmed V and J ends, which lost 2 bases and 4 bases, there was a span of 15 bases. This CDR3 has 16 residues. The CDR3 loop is CASSLFSVRGNQPQHF. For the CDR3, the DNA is TGTGCCAGCAGTTTATTCTCGGTCAGGGGAAATCAGCCCCAGCATTTT.

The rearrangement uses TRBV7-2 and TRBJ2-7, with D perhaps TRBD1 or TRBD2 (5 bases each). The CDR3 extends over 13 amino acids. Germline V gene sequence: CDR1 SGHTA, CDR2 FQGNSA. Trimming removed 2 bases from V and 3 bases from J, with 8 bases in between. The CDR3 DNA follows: TGTGCCAGCAGCTTATGGGACGGCTACGAGCAGTACTTC. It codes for CASSLWDGYEQYF.

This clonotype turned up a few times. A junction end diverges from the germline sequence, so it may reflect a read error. For the CDR3, the DNA is TGCGCCAGCAGCCAAGATATAGGGTCTGGCACAGATACGCAGTATTTT. Encoded protein: CASSQDIGSGTDTQYF. J is TRBJ2-3 and V is TRBV4-2; no clear D gene. Germline V gene sequence: CDR1 LGHNA, CDR2 YNFKEQ. The CDR3 is 16 amino acids.

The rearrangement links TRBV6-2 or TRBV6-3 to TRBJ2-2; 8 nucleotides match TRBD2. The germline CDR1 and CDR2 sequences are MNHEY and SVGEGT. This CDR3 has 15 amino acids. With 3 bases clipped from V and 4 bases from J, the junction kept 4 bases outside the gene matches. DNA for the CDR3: TGTGCCAGCAGTTATGGCCTAGCGGGCACCGGGGAGCTGTTTTTT. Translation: CASSYGLAGTGELFF.

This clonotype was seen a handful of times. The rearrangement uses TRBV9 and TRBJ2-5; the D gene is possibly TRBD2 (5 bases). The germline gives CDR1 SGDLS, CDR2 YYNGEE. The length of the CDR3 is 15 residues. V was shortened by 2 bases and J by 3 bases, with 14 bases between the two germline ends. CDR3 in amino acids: CASSVIGDGKETQYF. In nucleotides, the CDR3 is TGTGCCAGCAGCGTGATCGGGGATGGGAAAGAGACCCAGTACTTC.

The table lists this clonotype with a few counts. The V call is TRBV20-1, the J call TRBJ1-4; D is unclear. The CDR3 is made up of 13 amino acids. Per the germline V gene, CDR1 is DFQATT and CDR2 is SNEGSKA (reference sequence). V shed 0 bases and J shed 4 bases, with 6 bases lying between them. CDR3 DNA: TGCAGTGCTAGAGATGGTTATAATGAAAAACTGTTTTTT. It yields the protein CSARDGYNEKLFF.

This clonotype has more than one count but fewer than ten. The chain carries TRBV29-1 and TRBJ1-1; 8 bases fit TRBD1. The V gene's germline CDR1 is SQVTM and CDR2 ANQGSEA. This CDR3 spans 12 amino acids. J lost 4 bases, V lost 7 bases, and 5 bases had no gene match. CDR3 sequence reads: CSADTGGTEAFF. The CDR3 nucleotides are TGCAGCGCGGACACAGGGGGCACTGAAGCTTTCTTT.

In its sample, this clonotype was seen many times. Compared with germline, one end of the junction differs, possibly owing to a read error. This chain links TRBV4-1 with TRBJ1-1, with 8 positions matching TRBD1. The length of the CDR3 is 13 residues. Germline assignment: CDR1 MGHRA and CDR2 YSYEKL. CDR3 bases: TGCGCCAGCAGCCTGGACAGGGTACGTGAATTGATCTTT. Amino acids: CASSLDRVRELIF.

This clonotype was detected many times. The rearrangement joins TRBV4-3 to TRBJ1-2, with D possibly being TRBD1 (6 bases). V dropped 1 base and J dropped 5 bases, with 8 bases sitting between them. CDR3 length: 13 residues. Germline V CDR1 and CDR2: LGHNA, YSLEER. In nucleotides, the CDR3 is TGCGCCAGCAGCCAAGGAGGGGGTTATGGCTACACCTTC. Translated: CASSQGGGYGYTF.

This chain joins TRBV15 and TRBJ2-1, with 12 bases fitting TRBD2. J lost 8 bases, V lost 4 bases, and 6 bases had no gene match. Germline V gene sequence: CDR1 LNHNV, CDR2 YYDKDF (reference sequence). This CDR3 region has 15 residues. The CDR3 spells CATSTLAGGVDEQFF. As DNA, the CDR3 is TGTGCCACCAGCACCCTAGCGGGGGGGGTTGATGAGCAGTTCTTC.

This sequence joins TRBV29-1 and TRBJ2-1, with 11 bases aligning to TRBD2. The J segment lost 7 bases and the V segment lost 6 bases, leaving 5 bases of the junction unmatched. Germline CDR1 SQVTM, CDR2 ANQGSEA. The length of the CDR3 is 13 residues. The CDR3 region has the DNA TGCAGCGTATTTAGCGGGAGGGTTAATGAGCAGTTCTTC. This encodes CSVFSGRVNEQFF.

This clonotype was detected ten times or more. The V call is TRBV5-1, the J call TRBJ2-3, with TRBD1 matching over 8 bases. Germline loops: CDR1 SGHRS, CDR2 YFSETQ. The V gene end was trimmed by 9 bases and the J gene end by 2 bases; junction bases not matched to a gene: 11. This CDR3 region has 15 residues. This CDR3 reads CATYGQGENTDTQYF. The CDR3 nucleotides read TGCGCCACTTACGGACAGGGAGAAAACACAGATACGCAGTATTTT.

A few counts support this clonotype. The CDR3 nucleotides read TGTGCCAGCAGTTTCACGGGTATGGTGGAGCAGTTCTTC. Amino acid sequence: CASSFTGMVEQFF. The chain couples TRBV6-1 to TRBJ2-1; unclear D gene. CDR3 length: 13 residues. Germline-derived CDR1 and CDR2 are MNHNS and SASEGT. Trimming removed 5 bases from V and 10 bases from J, with 15 bases in between.

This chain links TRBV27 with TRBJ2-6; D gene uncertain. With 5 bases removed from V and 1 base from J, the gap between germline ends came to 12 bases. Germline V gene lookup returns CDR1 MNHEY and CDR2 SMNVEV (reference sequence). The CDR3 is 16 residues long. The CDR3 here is CASSTKMGSGANVLTF. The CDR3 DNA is TGTGCCAGCAGTACCAAAATGGGGTCTGGGGCCAACGTCCTGACTTTC.

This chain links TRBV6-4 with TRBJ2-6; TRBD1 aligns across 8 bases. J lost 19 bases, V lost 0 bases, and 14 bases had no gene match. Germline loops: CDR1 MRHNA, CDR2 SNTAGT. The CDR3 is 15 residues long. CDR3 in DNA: TGTGCCAGCAGTGACTCGACAGGGGCTGGGGCCAACGTCACTTTC. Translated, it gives CASSDSTGAGANVTF.

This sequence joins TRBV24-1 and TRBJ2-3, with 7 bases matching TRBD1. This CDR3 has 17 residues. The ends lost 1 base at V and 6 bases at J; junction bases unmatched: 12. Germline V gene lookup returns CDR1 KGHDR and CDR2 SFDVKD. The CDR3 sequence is CATSDFGQGVGTDTQYF. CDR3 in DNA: TGTGCCACCAGTGATTTTGGGCAGGGGGTAGGAACGGATACGCAGTATTTT.

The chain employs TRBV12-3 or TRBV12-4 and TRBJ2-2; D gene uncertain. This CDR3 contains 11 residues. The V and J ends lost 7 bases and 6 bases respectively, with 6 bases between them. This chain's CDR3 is CASILAGELFF. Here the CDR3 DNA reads TGTGCCAGCATCCTCGCCGGGGAGCTGTTTTTT.

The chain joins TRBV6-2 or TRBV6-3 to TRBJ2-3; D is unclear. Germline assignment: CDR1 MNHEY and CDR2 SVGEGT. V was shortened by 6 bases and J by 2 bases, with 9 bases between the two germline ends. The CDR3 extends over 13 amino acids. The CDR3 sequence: CASSRPSTDTQYF. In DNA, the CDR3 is TGTGCCAGCAGCAGACCATCCACAGATACGCAGTATTTT.

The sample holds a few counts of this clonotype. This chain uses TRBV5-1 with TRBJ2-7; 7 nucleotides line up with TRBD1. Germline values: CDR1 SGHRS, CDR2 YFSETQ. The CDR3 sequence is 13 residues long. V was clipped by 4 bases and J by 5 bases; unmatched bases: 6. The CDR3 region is CASSIGQDDEQYF. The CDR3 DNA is TGCGCCAGCAGCATAGGACAGGACGACGAGCAGTACTTC.

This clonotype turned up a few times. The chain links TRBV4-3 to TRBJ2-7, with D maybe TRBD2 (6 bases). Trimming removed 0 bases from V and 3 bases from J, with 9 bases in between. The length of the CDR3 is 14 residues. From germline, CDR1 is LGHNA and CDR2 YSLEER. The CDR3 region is CASSQDWGDYEQYV. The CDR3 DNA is TGCGCCAGCAGCCAAGATTGGGGGGACTACGAGCAGTACGTC.

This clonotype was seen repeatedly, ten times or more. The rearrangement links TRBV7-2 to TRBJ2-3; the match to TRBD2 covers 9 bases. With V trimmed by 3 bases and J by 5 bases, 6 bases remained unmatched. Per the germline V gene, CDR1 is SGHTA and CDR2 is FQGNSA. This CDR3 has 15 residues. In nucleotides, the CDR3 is TGTGCCAGCAGCTTGAGCGGGGGGACTCTAGATACGCAGTATTTT. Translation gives CASSLSGGTLDTQYF.

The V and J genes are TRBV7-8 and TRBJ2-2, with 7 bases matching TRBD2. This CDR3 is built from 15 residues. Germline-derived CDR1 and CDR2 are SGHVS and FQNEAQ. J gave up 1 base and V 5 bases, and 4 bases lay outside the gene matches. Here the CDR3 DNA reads TGTGCCAGCAGCGCCGGGGAGGGGAACACCGGGGAGCTGTTTTTT. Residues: CASSAGEGNTGELFF.